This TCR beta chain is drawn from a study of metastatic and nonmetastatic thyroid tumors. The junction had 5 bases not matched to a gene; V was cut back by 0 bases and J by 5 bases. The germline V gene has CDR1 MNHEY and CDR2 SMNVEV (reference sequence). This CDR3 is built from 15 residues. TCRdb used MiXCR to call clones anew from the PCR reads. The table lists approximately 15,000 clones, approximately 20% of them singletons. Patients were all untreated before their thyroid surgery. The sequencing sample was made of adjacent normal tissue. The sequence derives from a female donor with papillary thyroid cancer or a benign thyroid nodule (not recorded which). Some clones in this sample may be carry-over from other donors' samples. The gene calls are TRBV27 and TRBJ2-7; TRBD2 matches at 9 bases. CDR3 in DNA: TGTGCCAGCAGTTTATCGGCTAGCGGGAATGACGAGCAGTACTTC. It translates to CASSLSASGNDEQYF.